This record concerns one T cell receptor (beta chain) sequence. Its antigen is unidentified. Germline lookup yields CDR1 DFQATT and CDR2 SNEGSKA (reference sequence). This CDR3 has 11 amino acids. The sample belongs to a study of monozygotic twins with inflammatory bowel disease. Study-wide points: Healthy twins shared more clonotypes with others than IBD patients, most markedly active ones.

TCRdb re-called the 5' RACE reads, yielding one record per CDR3 amino acid sequence without DNA. This sample's clone table lists about 160,000 distinct CDR3 sequences. The genes are TRBV20-1 and TRBJ2-7. The sequence came from a human donor with ulcerative colitis or Crohn's disease, or a healthy co-twin of an affected twin (not recorded which). Sequencing was performed on blood. The chain's CDR3 is CSASPERVQYF.